One T cell receptor beta chain is described in this entry. This table comes from immunoSEQ multiplex PCR, and its TCRdb copy is limited to in-frame clones, with some not included. The sample shows some 200,000 clones, approximately 90% of them seen only once. The data derive from a study of T cell responses to AZD1222 COVID-19 vaccine. Deletions cut 6 bases from V and 0 bases from J, with 15 bases between. The CDR3 is 16 residues long. Germline CDR1 is LNHDA and CDR2 is SQIVND (reference sequence). This TCR derives from an adult who received the AZD1222 COVID-19 vaccine. Sequencing was performed on peripheral blood, taken 28 days after the second AZD1222 dose. The V and J genes are TRBV19 and TRBJ1-5; tentatively, D is TRBD1 (5 bases). Here the CDR3 DNA reads TGTGCCAGTAGCTATGGGGGGACCACTAGCAATCAGCCCCAGCATTTT. Encoded protein: CASSYGGTTSNQPQHF.